A selection of T cell receptor beta chains follows, all from one sample in a study of blood T cell repertoires in COVID-19. Assay used: immunoSEQ multiplex PCR; TCRdb lists only in-frame clones, some missing. This repertoire shows more than 400,000 clones, 70% to 90% found once; its top ten account for 3.2%. Sequencing used peripheral blood. These receptors were obtained from a human donor in a cohort sampled during active COVID-19. CDR3s include the opening cysteine and the closing phenylalanine or tryptophan. D genes are given only for firm matches. Clone size is given for some rows only: seen once, a few or many times, or a class if the clone is expanded.

TRBJ1-5,-,-,TRBV30,TGTGCCTGGAGTGTACAGTCCTTAAATCAGCCCCAGCATTTT,CAWSVQSLNQPQHF
TRBJ1-1,-,few,TRBV7-3,TGTGCCAGCAGCCCAGGTTGGGGGGAAACGGCTTTCTTT,CASSPGWGETAFF
TRBJ2-2,-,-,TRBV7-2,TGTGCCAGCAGCTTAGCGGGTCAGACGGGGACCGGGGAGCTGTTTTTT,CASSLAGQTGTGELFF
TRBJ1-4,TRBD1,-,TRBV9,TGTGCCAGCAGCGCATTGGGACAGTCTGAAGAAAAACTGTTTTTT,CASSALGQSEEKLFF
TRBJ1-2,-,-,TRBV27,TGTGCCAGCAGTTTATCTAAGGACAACAACTATGGCTACACCTTC,CASSLSKDNNYGYTF
TRBJ2-7,TRBD1,-,TRBV6-5,TGTGCCAGCAGTACCCGGACAGGGGAGTTGTACGAGCAGTACTTC,CASSTRTGELYEQYF
TRBJ1-3,TRBD1,once,TRBV19,TGTGCCAGTAGTATGGGACAGGGTGCGAACACCATATATTTT,CASSMGQGANTIYF
TRBJ2-6,-,-,TRBV19,TGTGCCAGTACCCCACAGGCTAGGGCCAACGTCCTGACTTTC,CASTPQARANVLTF
TRBJ2-1,TRBD2,-,TRBV24-1,TGTGCCACCAGTGATGCCTGGGAGGGGGAGCAGTTCTTC,CATSDAWEGEQFF
TRBJ2-2,TRBD1,-,TRBV19,TGTGCCAGTAGTCCCCGGACAGGAGTGAACACCGGGGAGCTGTTTTTT,CASSPRTGVNTGELFF
TRBJ2-7,TRBD2,-,TRBV10-2,TGCGCCAGCAGTAAGGGAAGCGGGAGAGGAGGGGAGCAGTACTTC,CASSKGSGRGGEQYF
TRBJ1-4,TRBD1,-,TRBV18,TGTGCCAGCTCACCAGTCGACAGGGGTGTCGAAAAACTGTTTTTT,CASSPVDRGVEKLFF
TRBJ2-1,-,-,TRBV7-2,TGTGCCAGCAGCTCAACTAGGGAGCACAACAATGAGCAGTTCTTC,CASSSTREHNNEQFF
TRBJ1-2,-,-,TRBV7-9,TGTGCCAGCAGCCCAGGCACTGAGTTGGGCTACACCTTC,CASSPGTELGYTF
TRBJ1-6,-,-,TRBV27,TGTGCCAGCTCGGTCGTGGCAGGCGAATCACCCCTCCACTTT,CASSVVAGESPLHF
TRBJ2-1,TRBD2,-,TRBV7-3,TGTGCCAGCAGCTTTCGGGGGCTAGCGGGAGGGTACAATGAGCAGTTCTTC,CASSFRGLAGGYNEQFF
TRBJ2-7,TRBD1,-,TRBV7-3,TGTGCCAGCAGCCGGGGACAGGGAGCCTACGAGCAGTACTTC,CASSRGQGAYEQYF
TRBJ1-6,TRBD1,-,TRBV7-6,TGTGCCAGCAGCTACCGGGACAGGGAGTCACCCCTCCACTTT,CASSYRDRESPLHF
TRBJ1-2,-,-,TRBV6-5,TGTGCCAGCAGTCACCCGACGGGCTATGGCTACACCTTC,CASSHPTGYGYTF
TRBJ1-3,TRBD1,-,TRBV7-2,TGTGCCAGCAGCTTAGCCCCGGGACAGGCTGGAAACACCATATATTTT,CASSLAPGQAGNTIYF
TRBJ2-7,TRBD1,-,TRBV7-9,TGTGCCAGCAGCCTCCCGGGACAGGGCCCTTACGAGCAGTACTTC,CASSLPGQGPYEQYF
TRBJ1-1,-,-,TRBV7-2,TGTGCCAGCAGCTCCTGGACATTAATGAACACTGAAGCTTTCTTT,CASSSWTLMNTEAFF
TRBJ2-5,TRBD2,-,TRBV5-5,TGTGCCAGCAGCTCCACTAGCGGGGCCGGGGAGACCCAGTACTTC,CASSSTSGAGETQYF
TRBJ2-7,-,-,TRBV13,TGTGCCAGCAGCTTAATCTACTACGAGCAGTACTTC,CASSLIYYEQYF
TRBJ1-1,TRBD1,-,TRBV14,TGTGCCAGCAGCCTTAAGGAGGGGGCCACGCCTACTGAAGCTTTCTTT,CASSLKEGATPTEAFF
TRBJ1-2,TRBD1,-,TRBV19,TGTGCCAGTGCTGACAGGGGGCGATCGAACTATGGCTACACCTTC,CASADRGRSNYGYTF
TRBJ2-3,TRBD2,-,TRBV7-9,TGTGCCAGCAGCTTAGTAGGGCCACTAGCGGGAGGCTCAGATACGCAGTATTTT,CASSLVGPLAGGSDTQYF
TRBJ1-1,-,-,TRBV3-1/TRBV3-2,TGTGCCAGCACCATAGTGGGGGGGAACACTGAAGCTTTCTTT,CASTIVGGNTEAFF
TRBJ2-5,TRBD1,-,TRBV5-5,TGTGCCAGCAGCCATTCAACAGGGGGCGAAAAGGAGACCCAGTACTTC,CASSHSTGGEKETQYF
TRBJ1-2,-,-,TRBV4-2,TGTGCCAGCAGCCCCCAGGGGACAAGGAATAACTATGGCTACACCTTC,CASSPQGTRNNYGYTF
TRBJ1-1,TRBD1,-,TRBV4-2,TGTGCCAGCAGCCCCAGGACAGGGCAGAACACTGAAGCTTTCTTT,CASSPRTGQNTEAFF
TRBJ1-4,-,-,TRBV18,TGTGCCAGCTCACCAGGAGTCCAGACAACTAATGAAAAACTGTTTTTT,CASSPGVQTTNEKLFF
TRBJ2-1,TRBD2,-,TRBV19,TGTGCCAGCCGCCGACCGGGACTAGCGGGCTCCTACAATGAGCAGTTCTTC,CASRRPGLAGSYNEQFF
TRBJ2-7,TRBD2,-,TRBV7-2,TGTGCCAGCAGCTTGTTCCCGGGACTAGCGGGAAATGAGCAGTACTTC,CASSLFPGLAGNEQYF
TRBJ2-1,TRBD2,-,TRBV30,TGTGCCTGGAGTGTGACTAGCGGCAATGAGCAGTTCTTC,CAWSVTSGNEQFF
TRBJ2-7,-,few,TRBV15,TGTGCCACCAGCTCCGGGAAGGTGTTCTACGAGCAGTACTTC,CATSSGKVFYEQYF
TRBJ1-2,-,-,TRBV3-1/TRBV3-2,TGTGCCAGCAGCCATAGCGGGGCTAACTATGGCTACACCTTC,CASSHSGANYGYTF
TRBJ2-7,TRBD1,-,TRBV9,TGTGCCAGCAGCGTTTCTTCCGGGACAGGGGACGACGAGCAGTACTTC,CASSVSSGTGDDEQYF
TRBJ1-4,-,-,TRBV2,TGTGCCAGCTCCAAACTATCTAATGAAAAACTGTTTTTT,CASSKLSNEKLFF
TRBJ2-3,TRBD1,-,TRBV6-5,TGTGCCAGCTCCCACGGGGACAGGGGAACAGATACGCAGTATTTT,CASSHGDRGTDTQYF
TRBJ1-2,-,-,TRBV19,TGTGCCAGTTTTCCCCCGCAGGGCTCGGCAATCCATGGCTACACCTTC,CASFPPQGSAIHGYTF
TRBJ1-1,-,-,TRBV25-1,TGTGCCAGCACCCCAGGAGGGCCTAACACTGAAGCTTTCTTT,CASTPGGPNTEAFF